A selection of T cell receptor beta chains follows, all from one sample in a study of T-cell memory formation after mild COVID-19. TCRdb fed the 5' RACE reads into MiXCR, producing one record per CDR3 protein. This table holds a few hundred thousand distinct CDR3 sequences, around 27% found once. The sequenced material came from PBMCs or a T cell subset sorted from them (not recorded which). These receptors all stem from an adult woman who had mild COVID-19 (a few samples of this study predate the infection). Cell type and time point are not known. Both conserved end residues are part of each CDR3. A D gene is named only where the DNA matches it firmly. Clone size is not always given. Where it is, it says once, few, many or a class for expanded clones.

V,length,J,D,size,DNA,CDR3
TRBV6-6,14,TRBJ2-7,TRBD1,-,TGTGCCAGCAGCCGACAGGGGGGAGCCTACGAGCAGTACTTC,CASSRQGGAYEQYF
TRBV7-8,18,TRBJ2-5,-,few,TGTGCCAGCAGCTTAGGTTCCGTCCTCTTACGACGCGAGGAGACCCAGTACTTC,CASSLGSVLLRREETQYF
TRBV20-1,15,TRBJ2-3,TRBD1,few,TGCAGTGCCCGTGCCCCGGGACAGCGCACAGATACGCAGTATTTT,CSARAPGQRTDTQYF
TRBV7-3,16,TRBJ2-3,TRBD2,-,TGTGCCAGCAGCATGGTAGCGGGAGGGCCCCCAGATACGCAGTATTTT,CASSMVAGGPPDTQYF
TRBV4-1,13,TRBJ1-1,-,-,TGCGCCAGCAGCCAAGTTGGAGGAGAAAAAGCTTTCTTT,CASSQVGGEKAFF
TRBV5-1,13,TRBJ1-4,-,-,TGCGCCAGCAGCTTGTTTGGGACCGAAAAACTGTTTTTT,CASSLFGTEKLFF
TRBV18,15,TRBJ2-7,TRBD1,-,TGTGCCAGCTCACCATCCGGGACAGGTTCCTACGAGCAGTACTTC,CASSPSGTGSYEQYF
TRBV27,17,TRBJ2-1,TRBD2,few,TGTGCCAGCAGTCCCACTCGACTAGCGGGAGATTACAATGAGCAGTTCTTC,CASSPTRLAGDYNEQFF
TRBV13,15,TRBJ2-3,-,-,TGTGCCAGCAGCCCCGTTATGTGGGGGACAGATACGCAGTATTTT,CASSPVMWGTDTQYF
TRBV27,15,TRBJ1-1,-,many,TGTGCCAGCAGTTTGCAAGGGGCTCTTAACACTGAAGCTTTCTTT,CASSLQGALNTEAFF
TRBV5-6,18,TRBJ2-7,TRBD2,-,TGTGCCAGCAGCTTGTCCGTTAGCGGGAGGGGGAACCTACGAGAGCAGTACTTC,CASSLSVSGRGNLREQYF
TRBV30,13,TRBJ1-2,-,-,TGTGCCTGGAGTGTAAGGACTCCCTATGGCTACACCTTC,CAWSVRTPYGYTF